Presented here are 28 T cell receptor beta chains from one specimen sequenced in a study of cytomegalovirus exposure and HLA in healthy donors. PCR was performed using 60 Vbeta and 13 Jbeta primers. The data were produced by immunoSEQ multiplex PCR, yet TCRdb's version contains in-frame clones alone and is incomplete. The sample includes a few hundred thousand clones, almost 80% of them seen just once. Specimen: PBMCs. These receptors were taken from a young man in good health and CMV-seronegative.

The genes are TRBV7-2 and TRBJ1-4; 9 bases align to TRBD1. Germline assignment: CDR1 SGHTA and CDR2 FQGNSA. Trimming removed 0 bases from V and 8 bases from J; junction bases left unmatched: 7. The CDR3 has 16 residues. CDR3 sequence: CASSLAGTGWGEKLFF. CDR3 nucleotides: TGTGCCAGCAGCTTAGCGGGGACAGGGTGGGGAGAAAAACTGTTTTTT.

This sequence joins TRBV7-9 and TRBJ2-1, with 9 bases aligning to TRBD1. The CDR3 has 14 amino acids. Looked up from germline, CDR1 is SEHNR and CDR2 is FQNEAQ (reference sequence). The V and J ends lost 4 bases and 8 bases, in that order; junction bases with no gene match: 6. The DNA of the CDR3 is TGTGCCAGCAGCTCCGGGACAGGGTATTATGAGCAGTTCTTC. This gives the protein CASSSGTGYYEQFF.

V usage is TRBV7-6 and J usage is TRBJ2-1; possibly TRBD1 for D (6 bases). The CDR3 has 14 residues. Germline V gives CDR1 SGHVS, CDR2 FNYEAQ. Trimming left V 3 bases short and J 6 bases short, with 12 bases between. CDR3 DNA sequence: TGTGCCAGCAGCTTCAATCGACAGGTCAATGAGCAGTTCTTC. Protein product: CASSFNRQVNEQFF.

The chain employs TRBV5-6 and TRBJ2-7, with 10 nucleotides matching TRBD2. The CDR3 covers 16 residues. In germline, CDR1 is SGHDT, CDR2 YYEEEE. V shed 2 bases and J 0 bases; nucleotides not matched to a gene: 5. In DNA, the CDR3 is TGTGCCAGCAGCTTTCGGACTAGCGGTACCTCCTACGAGCAGTACTTC. It specifies CASSFRTSGTSYEQYF.

The DNA for the CDR3 is TGTGCCAGCAGGGGGGACTACTTTGGAAACACCATATATTTT. Encoded protein: CASRGDYFGNTIYF. The chain links TRBV13 to TRBJ1-3; perhaps TRBD1 as D (5 bases). This CDR3 has 14 residues. The germline gives CDR1 PRHDT, CDR2 FYEKMQ (reference sequence). V lost 6 bases to trimming and J lost 3 bases, with 12 bases between them. The variable domain in full, with the rest retrieved from reference TRBV13 and TRBJ1-3, is AAGVIQSPRHLIKEKRETATLKCYPIPRHDTVYWYQQGPGQDPQFLISFYEKMQSDKGSIPDRFSAQQFSDYHSELNMSSLELGDSALYFCASRGDYFGNTIYFGEGSWLTVV.

V gene TRBV6-5 combines with J gene TRBJ2-2; D is ambiguous. Germline-derived CDR1 and CDR2 are MNHEY and SVGAGI. The V end was cut by 0 bases, the J end by 8 bases, with 7 bases between. The CDR3 runs 13 residues. CDR3 region: CASSYSDEGELFF. DNA of the CDR3: TGTGCCAGCAGTTACTCCGATGAGGGGGAGCTGTTTTTT.

This clone was observed a handful of times. V is TRBV19 and J is TRBJ2-3; D is possibly TRBD2 (6 bases). The CDR3 spans 16 residues. The V end lost 1 base, the J end lost 0 bases, and 11 bases lay between the germline ends. Germline CDR1 and CDR2: LNHDA and SQIVND (reference sequence). CDR3 sequence (DNA): TGTGCCAGTAGTATAGGCTTGGGGACTAGCACAGATACGCAGTATTTT. This encodes CASSIGLGTSTDTQYF.

This rearrangement joins TRBV19 to TRBJ2-1, with D perhaps TRBD1 (6 bases). The germline V gene encodes CDR1 LNHDA and CDR2 SQIVND (reference sequence). This CDR3 contains 14 residues. Between the trimmed V and J ends, which lost 9 bases and 3 bases, there was a span of 15 bases. DNA for the CDR3: TGTGCCAGCGTGAGGACAGACGGCTACAATGAGCAGTTCTTC. Protein: CASVRTDGYNEQFF.

CDR3 amino acids: CASSFTGGDAYGYTF. The DNA for the CDR3 is TGTGCCAGCAGCTTTACAGGGGGCGACGCCTATGGCTACACCTTC. The V and J genes are TRBV7-9 and TRBJ1-2; 9 bases agree with TRBD1. The CDR3 is 15 residues long. CDR1 and CDR2 (germline): SEHNR, FQNEAQ (reference sequence). After removal of 3 bases from V and 4 bases from J, the junction contained 6 bases not matched to a gene. The full variable domain, rest sourced from reference TRBV7-9 and TRBJ1-2, is DTGVSQNPRHKITKRGQNVTFRCDPISEHNRLYWYRQTLGQGPEFLTYFQNEAQLEKSRLLSDRFSAERPKGSFSTLEIQRTEQGDSAMYLCASSFTGGDAYGYTFGSGTRLTVV.

This rearrangement joins TRBV30 to TRBJ2-1, with D possibly matching TRBD2 (6 bases). The CDR3 spans 14 residues. Germline V gene sequence: CDR1 GTSNPN, CDR2 SVGIG (reference sequence). V gave up 4 bases and J gave up 4 bases, with 14 bases separating them. The CDR3 DNA reads as TGTGCCTGGATGTGGCTAGCGACTTACAATGAGCAGTTCTTC. Protein sequence: CAWMWLATYNEQFF. Drawing the rest from reference TRBV30 and TRBJ2-1, the complete variable domain is SQTIHQWPATLVQPVGSPLSLECTVEGTSNPNLYWYRQAAGRGLQLLFYSVGIGQISSEVPQNLSASRPQDRQFILSSKKLLLSDSGFYLCAWMWLATYNEQFFGPGTRLTVL.

This chain joins TRBV4-3 and TRBJ2-1; 8 nucleotides align to TRBD2. CDR1 and CDR2 (germline): LGHNA, YSLEER. The CDR3 sequence is 18 residues long. V was pared by 0 bases and J by 2 bases, with 9 bases of the junction left unmatched. CDR3 in amino acids: CASSQDRKRGSPYNEQFF. Written as DNA, the CDR3 is TGCGCCAGCAGCCAAGATCGGAAGCGGGGGAGCCCCTACAATGAGCAGTTCTTC.

This chain joins TRBV30 and TRBJ1-6; TRBD1 matches 9 bases. V was pared by 5 bases and J by 7 bases, with 6 bases of the junction left unmatched. The V gene's germline CDR1 is GTSNPN and CDR2 SVGIG (reference sequence). The CDR3 has 14 amino acids. Here the CDR3 DNA reads TGTGCCTGGGGGACGGGACAGGGAAATTCACCCCTCCACTTT. Translated: CAWGTGQGNSPLHF.

The chain recombines TRBV19 with TRBJ2-3; TRBD2 matches 8 bases. The CDR3 covers 17 residues. V was clipped by 5 bases and J by 5 bases; unmatched bases: 15. CDR1 is LNHDA and CDR2 is SQIVND in the germline V gene (reference sequence). The CDR3 DNA reads TGTGCCAGTAGTGAGTATACGGGAGGGCCTTCGGAAGATACGCAGTATTTT. Translated: CASSEYTGGPSEDTQYF. Based on the CDR3 plus reference TRBV19 and TRBJ2-3, the full variable domain is DGGITQSPKYLFRKEGQNVTLSCEQNLNHDAMYWYRQDPGQGLRLIYYSQIVNDFQKGDIAEGYSVSREKKESFPLTVTSAQKNPTAFYLCASSEYTGGPSEDTQYFGPGTRLTVL.

The CDR3 is CASSSDRGNQPQHF. The CDR3 region has the DNA TGTGCCAGCAGCTCGGACAGGGGGAATCAGCCCCAGCATTTT. The chain is built from TRBV7-9 and TRBJ1-5, with 10 bases identical to TRBD1. The CDR3 totals 14 residues. Germline trimming cut 4 bases from V and 4 bases from J; bases unmatched to any gene: 1. Germline V lookup: CDR1 SEHNR, CDR2 FQNEAQ (reference sequence).

The count of this clone is one. Within the sample, other DNA sequences also encode this same CDR3. The V gene is TRBV6-1, the J gene TRBJ2-7, with a possible D match to TRBD1 (6 bases). CDR1 and CDR2 (germline): MNHNS, SASEGT. The CDR3 extends over 13 amino acids. The V end lost 3 bases, the J end lost 6 bases, and 12 bases lay between the germline ends. CDR3 DNA sequence: TGTGCCAGCAGTGAGCTCGACAGGAGCGAGCAGTACTTC. Protein product: CASSELDRSEQYF.

J is TRBJ2-7 and V is TRBV6-1, with D perhaps TRBD1 (5 bases). Germline CDR1 and CDR2: MNHNS and SASEGT. The CDR3 is 15 amino acids. Trimming pared 2 bases from V and 2 bases from J, leaving 13 bases between. CDR3 in amino acids: CASSELPRATYEQYF. CDR3 nucleotide sequence: TGTGCCAGCAGTGAATTACCCAGGGCCACCTACGAGCAGTACTTC.

The chain employs TRBV27 and TRBJ2-5; D perhaps matches TRBD1 (6 bases). The germline V and J ends were trimmed by 3 bases and 2 bases, with 10 bases remaining between them. CDR1 is MNHEY and CDR2 is SMNVEV in the germline V gene (reference sequence). The CDR3 covers 14 residues. DNA for the CDR3: TGTGCCAGCAGTTTTTGGGGGCAACAAGAGACCCAGTACTTC. It is translated as CASSFWGQQETQYF.

The chain couples TRBV7-9 to TRBJ2-7; tentatively, D is TRBD1 (5 bases). The germline V and J ends were trimmed by 3 bases and 2 bases, with 26 bases remaining between them. The CDR3 runs 19 residues. In germline, CDR1 is SEHNR, CDR2 FQNEAQ (reference sequence). The chain's CDR3 is CASSFHPQVTSGHPYEQYF. CDR3 bases: TGTGCCAGCAGCTTCCACCCCCAAGTGACGTCCGGACACCCCTACGAGCAGTACTTC.

This clone has more than one count but fewer than ten. The rearrangement joins TRBV5-1 to TRBJ1-1; D remains unclear. Trimming took 0 bases from V and 3 from J, leaving 6 bases between them. Germline CDR1 and CDR2: SGHRS and YFSETQ. The CDR3 totals 13 residues. In nucleotides, the CDR3 is TGCGCCAGCAGCTTGGACACCCACACTGAAGCTTTCTTT. It encodes CASSLDTHTEAFF.

The gene calls are TRBV11-3 and TRBJ1-6; 8 bases map to TRBD1. The V gene's germline CDR1 is SGHNT and CDR2 YENEEA. This CDR3 contains 16 residues. The junction had 9 bases not matched to a gene; V was cut back by 3 bases and J by 8 bases. CDR3 DNA sequence: TGTGCCAGCAGCTTTTGGGCAGGGGGCGATTATTCACCCCTCCACTTT. Its protein product is CASSFWAGGDYSPLHF.

This clone came up once. The chain combines TRBV5-1 with TRBJ2-3; 8 bases are a match to TRBD1. With 3 bases clipped from V and 11 bases from J, the junction kept 5 bases outside the gene matches. The CDR3 has 12 residues. Per germline, CDR1 SGHRS and CDR2 YFSETQ. The CDR3 protein is CASSSQGAGQYF. The CDR3 nucleotides read TGCGCCAGCAGCTCTCAGGGGGCTGGGCAGTATTTT. Using reference TRBV5-1 and TRBJ2-3 for the parts outside the CDR3, the full variable domain is KAGVTQTPRYLIKTRGQQVTLSCSPISGHRSVSWYQQTPGQGLQFLFEYFSETQRNKGNFPGRFSGRQFSNSRSEMNVSTLELGDSALYLCASSSQGAGQYFGPGTRLTVL.

The chain links TRBV18 to TRBJ2-7; 7 bases match TRBD2. CDR1 is KGHSH and CDR2 is LQKENI in the germline V gene. The CDR3 has 16 residues. The junction had 15 bases not matched to a gene; V was cut back by 6 bases and J by 4 bases. CDR3 bases: TGTGCCAGCTCCCAAGGGCCTGGTGGGGGGGTATACGAGCAGTACTTC. Protein product: CASSQGPGGGVYEQYF.

The chain carries TRBV27 and TRBJ2-7; 11 nucleotides match TRBD2. The CDR3 consists of 17 residues. V dropped 4 bases and J dropped 1; count of bases not matched to a gene: 9. The germline CDR1 and CDR2 sequences are MNHEY and SMNVEV (reference sequence). Written as DNA, the CDR3 is TGTGCCAGCAGTTCCCCGACTAGCGGGGTAAAATCCTACGAGCAGTACTTC. Protein product: CASSSPTSGVKSYEQYF.

This sequence joins TRBV11-3 and TRBJ2-1; the match to TRBD2 covers 11 bases. The CDR3 length is 14 residues. CDR1 and CDR2 (germline): SGHNT, YENEEA. After removal of 2 bases from V and 13 bases from J, the junction contained 7 bases not matched to a gene. The CDR3 reads CASSLSSSGGLQFF. CDR3 coding DNA: TGTGCCAGCAGCTTATCGTCTAGCGGGGGGCTTCAGTTCTTC. The whole variable domain, remainder taken from reference TRBV11-3 and TRBJ2-1, is EAGVVQSPRYKIIEKKQPVAFWCNPISGHNTLYWYLQNLGQGPELLIRYENEEAVDDSQLPKDRFSAERLKGVDSTLKIQPAELGDSAVYLCASSLSSSGGLQFFGPGTRLTVL.

This clone has just a few counts. The gene calls are TRBV18 and TRBJ1-5; D remains unclear. This CDR3 is 14 amino acids long. V was trimmed by 0 bases and J by 7 bases, leaving 10 bases between them. CDR1 and CDR2 from the germline V gene are KGHSH and LQKENI. This chain's CDR3 is CASSPPGDTQPQHF. The DNA for the CDR3 is TGTGCCAGCTCACCACCGGGAGACACACAGCCCCAGCATTTT.

This clone was counted only a few times. V and J are TRBV19 and TRBJ1-2, with a possible D match to TRBD1 (6 bases). This CDR3 has 13 residues. V was shortened by 3 bases and J by 4 bases, with 9 bases between the two germline ends. CDR1 is LNHDA and CDR2 is SQIVND in the germline V gene (reference sequence). CDR3: CASSIDRSYGYTF. Written as DNA, the CDR3 is TGTGCCAGTAGTATTGACAGGAGCTATGGCTACACCTTC.

The chain recombines TRBV6-5 with TRBJ1-2; 8 bases agree with TRBD1. V lost 6 bases, J lost 2 bases, and 2 bases stayed unmatched. Germline V gene sequence: CDR1 MNHEY, CDR2 SVGAGI. The CDR3 is 13 amino acids. The CDR3 loop reads CASSRQGNYGYTF. CDR3 in DNA: TGTGCCAGCAGCCGACAGGGGAACTATGGCTACACCTTC.

This clone was seen more than once but under ten times. V usage is TRBV7-9 and J usage is TRBJ1-6, with TRBD1 identical over 8 bases. The V and J ends lost 5 bases and 9 bases, in that order; junction bases with no gene match: 6. Germline assignment: CDR1 SEHNR and CDR2 FQNEAQ (reference sequence). CDR3 size: 14 residues. The CDR3 DNA follows: TGTGCCAGCAGCCTGACAGGGGATGGTTCACCCCTCCACTTT. Translated: CASSLTGDGSPLHF.